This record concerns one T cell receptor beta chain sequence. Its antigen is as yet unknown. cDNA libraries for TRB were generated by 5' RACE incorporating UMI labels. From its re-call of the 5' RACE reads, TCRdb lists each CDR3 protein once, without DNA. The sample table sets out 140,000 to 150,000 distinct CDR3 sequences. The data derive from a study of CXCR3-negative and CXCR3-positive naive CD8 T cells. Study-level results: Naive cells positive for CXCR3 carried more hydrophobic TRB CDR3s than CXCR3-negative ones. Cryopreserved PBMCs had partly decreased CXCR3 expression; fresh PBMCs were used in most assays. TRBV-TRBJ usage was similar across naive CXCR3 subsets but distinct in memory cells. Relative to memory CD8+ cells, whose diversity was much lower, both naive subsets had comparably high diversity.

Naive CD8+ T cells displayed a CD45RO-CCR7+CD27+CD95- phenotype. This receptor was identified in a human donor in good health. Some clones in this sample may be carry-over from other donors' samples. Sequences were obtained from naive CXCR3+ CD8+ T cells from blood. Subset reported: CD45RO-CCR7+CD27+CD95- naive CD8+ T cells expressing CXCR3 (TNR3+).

The CDR3 region is CATSDTRTSGRNEQFF. The chain has TRBV24-1 and TRBJ2-1; the TCRdb D gene call, TRBD2, has no DNA to confirm it. Germline assignment: CDR1 KGHDR and CDR2 SFDVKD. This CDR3 has 16 residues.